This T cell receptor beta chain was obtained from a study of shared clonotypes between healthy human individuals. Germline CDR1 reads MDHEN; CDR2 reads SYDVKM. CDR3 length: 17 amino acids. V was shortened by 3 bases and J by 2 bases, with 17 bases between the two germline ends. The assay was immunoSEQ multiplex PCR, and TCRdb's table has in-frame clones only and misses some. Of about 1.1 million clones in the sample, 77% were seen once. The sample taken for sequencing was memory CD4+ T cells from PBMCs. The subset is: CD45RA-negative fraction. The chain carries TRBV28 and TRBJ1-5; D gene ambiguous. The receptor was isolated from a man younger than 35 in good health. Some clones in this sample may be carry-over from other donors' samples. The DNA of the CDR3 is TGTGCCAGCAGTTTTGTCTCTGATCTAGGCCGCAATCAGCCCCAGCATTTT. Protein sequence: CASSFVSDLGRNQPQHF.